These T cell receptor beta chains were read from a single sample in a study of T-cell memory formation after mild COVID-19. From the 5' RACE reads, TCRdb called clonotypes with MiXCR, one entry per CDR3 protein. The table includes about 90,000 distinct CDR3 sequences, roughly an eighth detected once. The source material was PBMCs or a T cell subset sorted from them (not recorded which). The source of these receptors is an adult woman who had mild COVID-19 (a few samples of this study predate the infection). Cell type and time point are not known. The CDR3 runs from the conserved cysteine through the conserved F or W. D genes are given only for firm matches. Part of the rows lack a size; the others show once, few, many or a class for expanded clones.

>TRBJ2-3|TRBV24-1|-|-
TGTGCCACCAGTGATAGGCAACCGGGACGGCCTAGCACAGATACGCAGTATTTT
CATSDRQPGRPSTDTQYF
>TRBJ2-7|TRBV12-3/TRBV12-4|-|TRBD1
TGTGCCAGCAGCCCTCCGACAGGGATAGGCTACGAGCAGTACTTC
CASSPPTGIGYEQYF
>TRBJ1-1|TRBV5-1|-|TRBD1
TGCGCCAGCGGGACAGGGAACACTGAAACTTTCTTT
CASGTGNTETFF
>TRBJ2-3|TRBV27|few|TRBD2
TGTGCCAGCAGTTTTCAAGGACTAGTGAGCGATACGCAGTATTTT
CASSFQGLVSDTQYF
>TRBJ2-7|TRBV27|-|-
TGTGCCAGCAGTGTCAGGGGATCCTACGAGCAGTACTTC
CASSVRGSYEQYF
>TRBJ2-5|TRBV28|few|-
TGTGCCAGCAGCCCTGAAGGAGAAGAGACCCAGTACTTC
CASSPEGEETQYF
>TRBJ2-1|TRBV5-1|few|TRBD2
TGCGCCAGCAGCTTGGAGTTGGGGAGGGTTTCCTACAATGAGCAGTTCTTC
CASSLELGRVSYNEQFF
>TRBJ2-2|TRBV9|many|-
TGTGCCAGCAGCGTAGCTTCGGGGCGCGGGGAGCTGTTTTTT
CASSVASGRGELFF
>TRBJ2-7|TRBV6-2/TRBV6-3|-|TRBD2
TGTGCCAGCAGTTACGTACAACTAGCGGTCTACGAGCAGTACTTC
CASSYVQLAVYEQYF
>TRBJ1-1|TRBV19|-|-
TGTGCCAGTAGTATCGGGGGACCTGCTGAAGCTTTCTTT
CASSIGGPAEAFF
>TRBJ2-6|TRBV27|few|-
TGTGCCAGCAGTTGGGTCTCTGGGGCCAACGTCCTGACTTTC
CASSWVSGANVLTF
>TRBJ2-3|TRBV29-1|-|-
TGCAGCATTTGCCACACAGATACGCAGTATTTT
CSICHTDTQYF
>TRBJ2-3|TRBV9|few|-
TGTGCCAGCAGCGTACCACAAACACCCGACGGACGCGGCACAGATACGCAGTATTTT
CASSVPQTPDGRGTDTQYF
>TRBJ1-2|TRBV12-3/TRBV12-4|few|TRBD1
TGTGCCAGCAGTCCGGGACAGGGGGCGGGCTATGGCTACACCTTC
CASSPGQGAGYGYTF
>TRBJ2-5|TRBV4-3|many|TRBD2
TGCGCCAGCAGCCAAGCCGTAAATCTCGGGACTAGCAGCCAAGAGACCCAGTACTTC
CASSQAVNLGTSSQETQYF
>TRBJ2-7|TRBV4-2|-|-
TGTGCCAGCAGCCAAGGCGAGTTCTACGAGCAGTACTTC
CASSQGEFYEQYF
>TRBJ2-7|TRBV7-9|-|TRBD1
TGTGCCAGCAGCTCCGAGGGGACAGGGGCCTACGAGCAGTACTTC
CASSSEGTGAYEQYF
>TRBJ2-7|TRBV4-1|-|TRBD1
TGCGCCAGCAGCCAACGTGGACAGGGGTACTACGAGCAGTACTTC
CASSQRGQGYYEQYF
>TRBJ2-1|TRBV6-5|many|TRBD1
TGTGCCAGCAGTTTTGCAGGGGGCAGAGATGAGCAGTTCTTC
CASSFAGGRDEQFF
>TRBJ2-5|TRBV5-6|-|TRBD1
TGTGCCAGCAGCTTTCCTGGGACAGGGTGGGGTGGAGAGACCCAGTACTTC
CASSFPGTGWGGETQYF
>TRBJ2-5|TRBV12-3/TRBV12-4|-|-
TGTGCCAGCAAGAGGGGACCCCAAGAGACCCAGTACTTC
CASKRGPQETQYF
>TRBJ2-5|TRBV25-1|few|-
TGTGCCAGCAGTGAATATCTCCCGAAGCAGGGTGTACAAGAGACCCAGTACTTC
CASSEYLPKQGVQETQYF
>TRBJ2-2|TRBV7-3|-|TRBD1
TGTGCCAGCAGCGTCCGGGGTATGGGGGACAGGGGAAGCACCGGGGAGCTGTTTTTT
CASSVRGMGDRGSTGELFF
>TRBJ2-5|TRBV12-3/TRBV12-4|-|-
TGTGCCAGCAGTTTGGAGGGAAGAGTTCAAGAGACCCAGTACTTC
CASSLEGRVQETQYF
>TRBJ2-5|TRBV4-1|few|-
TGCGCCAGCAGCCAAGAAACCGGCCCTGAGACCCAGTACTTC
CASSQETGPETQYF
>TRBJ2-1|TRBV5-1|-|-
TGCGCCAGCAGCTTGGGACCCGACGGCAATGAGCAGTTCTTC
CASSLGPDGNEQFF
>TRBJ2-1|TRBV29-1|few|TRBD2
TGCAGCGTTGATTTGCGGGAGTTCTATGAGCAGTTCTTC
CSVDLREFYEQFF
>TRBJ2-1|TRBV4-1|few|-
TGCGCCAGCAGCCAACGGGGGAACAGGGAGGACAATGAGCAGTTCTTC
CASSQRGNREDNEQFF
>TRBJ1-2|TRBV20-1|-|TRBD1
TGCAGTGCTGGATGGACAGGGAATGGCTACACCTTC
CSAGWTGNGYTF
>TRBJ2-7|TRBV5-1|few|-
TGCGCCAGCAGCTTGGAGGGTTGGACCTACGAGCAGTACTTC
CASSLEGWTYEQYF
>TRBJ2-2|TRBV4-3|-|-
TGCGCCAGCAGCCAAGCGACAGTCACCGGGGAGCTGTTTTTT
CASSQATVTGELFF
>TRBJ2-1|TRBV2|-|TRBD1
TGTGCCAGCCACTCCTCCCCGGGACAGGGGGCTGTAAATGAGCAGTTCTTC
CASHSSPGQGAVNEQFF
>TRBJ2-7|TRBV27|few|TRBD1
TGTGCCAGCACCCTCGGACAGGGGGCCTACGAGCAGTACTTC
CASTLGQGAYEQYF
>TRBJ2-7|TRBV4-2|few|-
TGTGCCAGCAGCGAGCCAGCGGGCCTCACCCACGAGCAGTACTTC
CASSEPAGLTHEQYF
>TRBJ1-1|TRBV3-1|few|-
TGTGCCAGCAGCCTAACTCACGTCCTAGGGGAGTTTGGGCAGGGTTCCACTGAAGCTTTCTTT
CASSLTHVLGEFGQGSTEAFF
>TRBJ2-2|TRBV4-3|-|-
TGCGCCAGCAGCCGCTCCCGGGACGCTTGGGCCTGGGAGCTGTTTTTT
CASSRSRDAWAWELFF
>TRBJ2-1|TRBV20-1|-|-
TGCAGTGCTAGGCTAGCGAAGGGGGTCAATGAGCAGTTCTTC
CSARLAKGVNEQFF
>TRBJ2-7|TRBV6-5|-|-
TGTGCCAGCAGCTCCGGCCCCTACGAGCAGTACTTC
CASSSGPYEQYF
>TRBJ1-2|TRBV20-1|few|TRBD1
TGCAGTGCCCGACCCCCGGGACAGGGTCTCGATGGCTACACCTTC
CSARPPGQGLDGYTF
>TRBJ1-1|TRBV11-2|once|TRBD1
TGTGCCAGCAGCTCCCCAGGGGGTACGGCAAGGAACACTGAAGCTTTCTTT
CASSSPGGTARNTEAFF
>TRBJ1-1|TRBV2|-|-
TGTGCCAGCAGTCCCCCCGGGATGTCAGCTTTCTTT
CASSPPGMSAFF
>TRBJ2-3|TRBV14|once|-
TGTGCCACCCAGCAGTTGCTCTCCCCCACAGATACGCAGTATTTT
CATQQLLSPTDTQYF
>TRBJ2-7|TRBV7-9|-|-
TGTGCCAGCAGCTCCCCCCGCGGGCCTAACACTTCCCCTCGCTACTACGAGCAGTACTTC
CASSSPRGPNTSPRYYEQYF
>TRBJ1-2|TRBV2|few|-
TGTGCCAGCACGACAGGCGTCTATGGCTACACCTTC
CASTTGVYGYTF
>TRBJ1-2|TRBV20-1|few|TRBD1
TGCAGTGCTAGAGGTATTGCTGACAGGGTGGACCGATTTAACTATGGCTACACCTTC
CSARGIADRVDRFNYGYTF
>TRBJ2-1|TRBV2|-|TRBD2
TGTGCCAGCAGTCTAGCGGGGATCTACAATGAGCAGTTCTTC
CASSLAGIYNEQFF